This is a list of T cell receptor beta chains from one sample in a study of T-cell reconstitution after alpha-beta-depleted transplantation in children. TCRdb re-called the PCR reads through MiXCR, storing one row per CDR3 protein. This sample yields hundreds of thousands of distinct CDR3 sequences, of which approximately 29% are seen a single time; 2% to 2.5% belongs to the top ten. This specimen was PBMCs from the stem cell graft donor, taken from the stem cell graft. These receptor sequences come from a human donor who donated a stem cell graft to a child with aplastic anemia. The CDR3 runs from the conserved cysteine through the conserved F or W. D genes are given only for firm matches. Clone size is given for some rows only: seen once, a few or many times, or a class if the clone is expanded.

CDR3 DNA: TGTGCCAGCAGTGACTCAGCGGGAGGGCCCGCAGATACGCAGTATTTT
CDR3 protein: CASSDSAGGPADTQYF
clone size: many
D gene: TRBD2
V gene: TRBV6-4
J gene: TRBJ2-3

CDR3 DNA: TGTGCCAGCAGCTTAGAAGCCCGGGCCCCCTTATCCGAGCAGTACTTC
CDR3 protein: CASSLEARAPLSEQYF
clone size: -
D gene: -
V gene: TRBV7-6
J gene: TRBJ2-7

CDR3 DNA: TGTGCCAGCAGTTTAAGGGGACAGGGGGCGATTAATACGCAGTATTTT
CDR3 protein: CASSLRGQGAINTQYF
clone size: -
D gene: TRBD1
V gene: TRBV28
J gene: TRBJ2-3

CDR3 DNA: TGTGCCAGCACCCGGGTGGAGCGGAGCTCCTACGAGCAGTACTTC
CDR3 protein: CASTRVERSSYEQYF
clone size: few
D gene: -
V gene: TRBV7-9
J gene: TRBJ2-7

CDR3 DNA: TGTGCCAGCAGCGTAACACAGAACACCGGGGAGCTGTTTTTT
CDR3 protein: CASSVTQNTGELFF
clone size: -
D gene: -
V gene: TRBV9
J gene: TRBJ2-2

CDR3 DNA: TGTGCCATCAGTGATCCCCCAGCGGGAGGGCCTCGGAGCGGGGAGCTGTTTTTT
CDR3 protein: CAISDPPAGGPRSGELFF
clone size: -
D gene: TRBD2
V gene: TRBV10-3
J gene: TRBJ2-2

CDR3 DNA: TGTGCCAGCAGCCGTAGCGGGGCTTCTGGGGCCAACGTCCTGACTTTC
CDR3 protein: CASSRSGASGANVLTF
clone size: -
D gene: TRBD2
V gene: TRBV27
J gene: TRBJ2-6

CDR3 DNA: TGTGCCAGCAGCCCGAAGACCCGACATGGAGCCGATACGCAGTATTTT
CDR3 protein: CASSPKTRHGADTQYF
clone size: -
D gene: -
V gene: TRBV3-1
J gene: TRBJ2-3

CDR3 DNA: TGTGCCAGCAGCCAAGTAGCCCCGAGGACAGGGGAATTAATCAATGAGCAGTTCTTC
CDR3 protein: CASSQVAPRTGELINEQFF
clone size: -
D gene: TRBD1
V gene: TRBV4-2
J gene: TRBJ2-1

CDR3 DNA: TGTGCCAGCAGTAATCTCCGAGGACAGGGAAAGGACACTGAAGCTTTCTTT
CDR3 protein: CASSNLRGQGKDTEAFF
clone size: few
D gene: TRBD1
V gene: TRBV5-5
J gene: TRBJ1-1

CDR3 DNA: TGTGCCAGCAGTCCGGACCCCCTAGGGGCCAACGTCCTGACTTTC
CDR3 protein: CASSPDPLGANVLTF
clone size: -
D gene: -
V gene: TRBV27
J gene: TRBJ2-6

CDR3 DNA: TGCGCCAGCAGCCAAGGATCAGGACTAGCGGAAAATGAGCAGTTCTTC
CDR3 protein: CASSQGSGLAENEQFF
clone size: few
D gene: TRBD2
V gene: TRBV4-1
J gene: TRBJ2-1

CDR3 DNA: TGCAGCGTTGAAAGAGAAAATTCACCCCTCCACTTT
CDR3 protein: CSVERENSPLHF
clone size: -
D gene: -
V gene: TRBV29-1
J gene: TRBJ1-6

CDR3 DNA: TGTGCCAGCAGTTACTCCGGGACAGTACTAGAAAAACTGTTTTTT
CDR3 protein: CASSYSGTVLEKLFF
clone size: few
D gene: TRBD1
V gene: TRBV6-5
J gene: TRBJ1-4

CDR3 DNA: TGTGCCAGCAGCCTACCTCTAGCGGGAGGGGGGGAGCAGTTCTTC
CDR3 protein: CASSLPLAGGGEQFF
clone size: -
D gene: TRBD2
V gene: TRBV5-4
J gene: TRBJ2-1

CDR3 DNA: TGTGCCTGGGGGGACCCTCGAGGCTACACCTTC
CDR3 protein: CAWGDPRGYTF
clone size: -
D gene: -
V gene: TRBV30
J gene: TRBJ1-2

CDR3 DNA: TGTGCCAGCAGCGGTAAATACTACGAGCAGTACTTC
CDR3 protein: CASSGKYYEQYF
clone size: few
D gene: -
V gene: TRBV12-3/TRBV12-4
J gene: TRBJ2-7

CDR3 DNA: TGTGCCAGCAGCCTAGCCCGTTTTGCAGAGACCCAGTACTTC
CDR3 protein: CASSLARFAETQYF
clone size: -
D gene: -
V gene: TRBV7-2
J gene: TRBJ2-5

CDR3 DNA: TGTGCCAGCACCACAGGGGGAGTGGGCAATGAGCAGTTCTTC
CDR3 protein: CASTTGGVGNEQFF
clone size: few
D gene: TRBD1
V gene: TRBV6-1
J gene: TRBJ2-1

CDR3 DNA: TGCAGCGTTCGGGACCGGGTGTGGGTCGGGGAGCTGTTTTTT
CDR3 protein: CSVRDRVWVGELFF
clone size: few
D gene: -
V gene: TRBV29-1
J gene: TRBJ2-2

CDR3 DNA: TGTGCCAGCAGCCCCTTAGCAGGGATTACAAACTCCTACGAGCAGTACTTC
CDR3 protein: CASSPLAGITNSYEQYF
clone size: -
D gene: -
V gene: TRBV3-1
J gene: TRBJ2-7

CDR3 DNA: TGTGCCAGCAGCCAAAACAGGGGCTCACGGGAAAAACTGTTTTTT
CDR3 protein: CASSQNRGSREKLFF
clone size: -
D gene: TRBD1
V gene: TRBV7-8
J gene: TRBJ1-4

CDR3 DNA: TGCGCCAGCAGCCCTTCCGCGAGTGGTTCCAATCAGCCCCAGCATTTT
CDR3 protein: CASSPSASGSNQPQHF
clone size: -
D gene: -
V gene: TRBV4-3
J gene: TRBJ1-5

CDR3 DNA: TGTGCCAGTAGTATGGGTCCCGGGAGTAGGTACGAGCAGTACTTC
CDR3 protein: CASSMGPGSRYEQYF
clone size: -
D gene: -
V gene: TRBV19
J gene: TRBJ2-7

CDR3 DNA: TGTGCCAGCAGCTTTAGCGCGACGGGAGGGGACCCACTTCCCTACAATGAGCAGTTCTTC
CDR3 protein: CASSFSATGGDPLPYNEQFF
clone size: few
D gene: TRBD2
V gene: TRBV7-6
J gene: TRBJ2-1

CDR3 DNA: TGCGCCAGCGGACAGGTGCACCGAGGGGGGAATGAGCAGTTCTTC
CDR3 protein: CASGQVHRGGNEQFF
clone size: -
D gene: -
V gene: TRBV23-1
J gene: TRBJ2-1

CDR3 DNA: TGTGCCAGCAGCGGGGAATCAAACACTGAAGCTTTCTTT
CDR3 protein: CASSGESNTEAFF
clone size: few
D gene: -
V gene: TRBV5-6
J gene: TRBJ1-1

CDR3 DNA: TGTGCCACCAGTGATGCGGGGGGCCGATACAATGAGCAGTTCTTC
CDR3 protein: CATSDAGGRYNEQFF
clone size: few
D gene: TRBD2
V gene: TRBV24-1
J gene: TRBJ2-1

CDR3 DNA: TGTGCCAGCTCACCAGGGATTGGCCTCTATGGCTACACCTTC
CDR3 protein: CASSPGIGLYGYTF
clone size: -
D gene: -
V gene: TRBV18
J gene: TRBJ1-2

CDR3 DNA: TGTACCAGCAGTTTAGAATACGAGAGCTCCTACGAGCAGTACTTC
CDR3 protein: CTSSLEYESSYEQYF
clone size: -
D gene: -
V gene: TRBV2
J gene: TRBJ2-7

CDR3 DNA: TGTGCCAGCAGCAAGGGATTAGGCGACGGAAAACTGTTTTTT
CDR3 protein: CASSKGLGDGKLFF
clone size: -
D gene: -
V gene: TRBV21-1
J gene: TRBJ1-4

CDR3 DNA: TGTGCCAGCAGCACTGGGACACGTGGAAACACCATATATTTT
CDR3 protein: CASSTGTRGNTIYF
clone size: many
D gene: -
V gene: TRBV5-4
J gene: TRBJ1-3